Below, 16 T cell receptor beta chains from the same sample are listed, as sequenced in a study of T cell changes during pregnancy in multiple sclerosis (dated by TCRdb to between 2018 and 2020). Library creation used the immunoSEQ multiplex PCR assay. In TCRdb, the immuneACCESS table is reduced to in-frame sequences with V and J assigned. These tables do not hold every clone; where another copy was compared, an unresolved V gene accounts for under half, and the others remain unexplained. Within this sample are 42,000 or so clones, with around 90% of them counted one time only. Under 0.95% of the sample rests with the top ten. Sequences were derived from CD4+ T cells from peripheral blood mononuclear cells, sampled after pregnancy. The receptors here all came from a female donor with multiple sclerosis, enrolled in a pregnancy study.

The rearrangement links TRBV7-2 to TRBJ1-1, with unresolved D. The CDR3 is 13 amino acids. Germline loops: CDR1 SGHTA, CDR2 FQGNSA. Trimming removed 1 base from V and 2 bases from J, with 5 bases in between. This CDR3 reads CASSLVYNTEAFF. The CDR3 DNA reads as TGTGCCAGCAGCTTAGTCTATAACACTGAAGCTTTCTTT.

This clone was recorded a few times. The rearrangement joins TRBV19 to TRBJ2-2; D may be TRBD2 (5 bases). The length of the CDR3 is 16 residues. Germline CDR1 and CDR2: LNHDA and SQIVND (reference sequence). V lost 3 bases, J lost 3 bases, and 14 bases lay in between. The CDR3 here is CASSIFGSADTGELFF. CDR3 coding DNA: TGTGCCAGTAGTATTTTCGGGTCAGCGGACACCGGGGAGCTGTTTTTT.

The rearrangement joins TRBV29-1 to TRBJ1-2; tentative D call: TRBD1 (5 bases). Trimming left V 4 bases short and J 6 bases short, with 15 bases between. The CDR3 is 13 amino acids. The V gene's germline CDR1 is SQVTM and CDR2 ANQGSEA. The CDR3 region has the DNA TGCAGCGTTGGGGTGAACCTAGGGGATGGCTACACCTTC. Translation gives CSVGVNLGDGYTF.

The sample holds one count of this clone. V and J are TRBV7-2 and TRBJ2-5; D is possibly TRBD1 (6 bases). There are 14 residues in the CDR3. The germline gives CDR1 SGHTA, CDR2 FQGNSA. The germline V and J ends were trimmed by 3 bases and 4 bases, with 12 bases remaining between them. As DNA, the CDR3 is TGTGCCAGCAGCTTGCCATACAGGGCAGAGACCCAGTACTTC. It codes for CASSLPYRAETQYF.

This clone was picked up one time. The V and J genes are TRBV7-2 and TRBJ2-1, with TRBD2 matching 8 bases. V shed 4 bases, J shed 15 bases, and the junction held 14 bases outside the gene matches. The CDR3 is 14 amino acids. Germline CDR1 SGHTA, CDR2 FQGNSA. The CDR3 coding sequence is TGTGCCAGCAGCTCAATAGCGGGGCGGGACCTCCGGTTCTTC. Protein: CASSSIAGRDLRFF.

The CDR3 bases are TGTGCCAGCAGTTTACAGGGGGCGCGGGAGACCCAGTACTTC. Residues: CASSLQGARETQYF. The chain has TRBV28 and TRBJ2-5, with TRBD1 matching over 8 bases. Germline assignment: CDR1 MDHEN and CDR2 SYDVKM. Trimming at V came to 2 bases and at J to 5 bases, leaving 4 bases not matched to a gene. CDR3 length: 14 residues.

The CDR3 region has the DNA TGTGCCAGCAGCGATCAGTCTTACTCCTACAATGAGCAGTTCTTC. Its protein product is CASSDQSYSYNEQFF. The genes are TRBV9 and TRBJ2-1; D is ambiguous. The CDR3 consists of 15 residues. Germline V CDR1 and CDR2: SGDLS, YYNGEE. V was trimmed by 3 bases and J by 0 bases, leaving 10 bases between them.

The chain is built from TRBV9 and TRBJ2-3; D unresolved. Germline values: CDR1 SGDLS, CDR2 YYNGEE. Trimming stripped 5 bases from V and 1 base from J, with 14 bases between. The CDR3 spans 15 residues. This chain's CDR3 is CASSFSGPRTDTQYF. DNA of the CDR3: TGTGCCAGCAGTTTCAGTGGGCCCCGCACAGATACGCAGTATTTT.

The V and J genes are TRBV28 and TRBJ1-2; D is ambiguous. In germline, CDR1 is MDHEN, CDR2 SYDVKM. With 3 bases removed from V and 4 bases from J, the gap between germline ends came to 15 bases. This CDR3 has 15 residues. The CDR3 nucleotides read TGTGCCAGCAGTTTTGGCAGGCGATTCTCCTATGGCTACACCTTC. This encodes CASSFGRRFSYGYTF.

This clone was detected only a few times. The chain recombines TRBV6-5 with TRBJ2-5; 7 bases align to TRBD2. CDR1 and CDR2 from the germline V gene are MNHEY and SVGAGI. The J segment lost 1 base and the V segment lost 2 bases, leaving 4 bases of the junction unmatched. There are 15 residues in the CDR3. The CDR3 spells CASSYSGESQETQYF. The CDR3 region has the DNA TGTGCCAGCAGTTACAGCGGGGAGAGCCAAGAGACCCAGTACTTC.

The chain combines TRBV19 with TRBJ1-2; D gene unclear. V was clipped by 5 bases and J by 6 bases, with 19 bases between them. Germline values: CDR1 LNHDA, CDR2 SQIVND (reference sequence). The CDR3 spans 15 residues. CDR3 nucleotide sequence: TGTGCCAGTAGTGCAAGGAGTATCCATCTAGATGGCTACACCTTC. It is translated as CASSARSIHLDGYTF.

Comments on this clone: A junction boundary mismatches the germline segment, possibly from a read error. The CDR3 protein is CASSPGIAGDF. Here the CDR3 DNA reads TGTGCCAGCAGCCCCGGAATAGCGGGGGACTTC. V and J are TRBV7-3 and TRBJ2-7, with 9 bases that match TRBD2. The CDR3 runs 11 residues. The germline gives CDR1 SGHTA, CDR2 FQGTGA.

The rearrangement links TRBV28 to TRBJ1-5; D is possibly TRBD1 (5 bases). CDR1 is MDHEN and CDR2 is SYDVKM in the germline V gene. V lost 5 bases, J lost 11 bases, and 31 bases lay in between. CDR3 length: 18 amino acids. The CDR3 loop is CASSPGSGWGSGGGSQHF. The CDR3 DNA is TGTGCCAGCAGTCCGGGGTCGGGTTGGGGCAGCGGAGGAGGGTCCCAGCATTTT.

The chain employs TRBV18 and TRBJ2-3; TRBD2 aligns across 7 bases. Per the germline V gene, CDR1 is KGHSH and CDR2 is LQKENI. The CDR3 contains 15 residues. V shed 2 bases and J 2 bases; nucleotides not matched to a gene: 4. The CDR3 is CASSPISGATDTQYF. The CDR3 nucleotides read TGTGCCAGCTCACCAATCAGCGGGGCCACAGATACGCAGTATTTT.

The CDR3 sequence: CASSYDTGEGYNEQFF. The CDR3 region has the DNA TGCGCCAGCAGCTACGACACCGGAGAGGGCTACAATGAGCAGTTCTTC. The rearrangement links TRBV5-1 to TRBJ2-1, with D maybe TRBD2 (5 bases). In germline, CDR1 is SGHRS, CDR2 YFSETQ. V lost 3 bases and J lost 3, with 16 bases in between. The CDR3 loop spans 16 amino acids.

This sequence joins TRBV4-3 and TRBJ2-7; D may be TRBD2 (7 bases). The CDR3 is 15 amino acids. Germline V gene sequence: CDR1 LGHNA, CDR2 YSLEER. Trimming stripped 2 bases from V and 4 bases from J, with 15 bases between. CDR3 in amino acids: CASSQRRGGMYEQYF. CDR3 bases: TGCGCCAGCAGCCAACGGAGGGGGGGCATGTACGAGCAGTACTTC.